These 17 T cell receptor beta chains came from one sample sequenced in a study of cytomegalovirus exposure and HLA in healthy donors. Some clones are missing from TCRdb's copy, which holds only in-frame ones; the method was immunoSEQ multiplex PCR. The sample holds 140,000 to 150,000 clones, approximately 90% seen once. The sample consisted of PBMCs. These receptors all come from a man between 18 and 29 years old in good health and CMV-seronegative.

The chain combines TRBV2 with TRBJ2-7; 7 positions agree with TRBD1. This CDR3 contains 16 residues. Losses at the gene ends were 6 bases for V and 1 base for J; bases not matched to a gene: 12. Germline V lookup: CDR1 SNHLY, CDR2 FYNNEI. The CDR3 DNA reads as TGTGCCAGCAGAAGTACCAGACAGGGAAAATCCTACGAGCAGTACTTC. It yields the protein CASRSTRQGKSYEQYF.

The chain carries TRBV30 and TRBJ1-5; 10 nucleotides align to TRBD1. CDR1 is GTSNPN, CDR2 SVGIG, per germline (reference sequence). Trimming at V came to 5 bases and at J to 2 bases, leaving 18 bases not matched to a gene. The CDR3 totals 19 residues. CDR3 nucleotides: TGTGCCTGGGATTCCCACCCGGGACAGGGGCTATCTGGCAATCAGCCCCAGCATTTT. Translation: CAWDSHPGQGLSGNQPQHF.

V usage is TRBV11-2 and J usage is TRBJ2-7; D uncertain. CDR1 and CDR2 (germline): SGHAT, FQNNGV. V shed 1 base and J shed 5 bases, with 12 bases lying between them. This CDR3 is built from 14 residues. The CDR3 DNA reads as TGTGCCAGCAGCTTAGCGGCAGCGAATAACGAGCAGTACTTC. Its protein is CASSLAAANNEQYF.

The chain is built from TRBV7-2 and TRBJ2-2, with D perhaps TRBD1 (6 bases). Germline CDR1 SGHTA, CDR2 FQGNSA. The CDR3 has 14 residues. Trimming took 8 bases from V and 0 from J, leaving 10 bases between them. The CDR3 sequence: CASRTAANTGELFF. DNA of the CDR3: TGTGCCAGCCGGACAGCCGCGAACACCGGGGAGCTGTTTTTT.

This chain connects TRBV18 to TRBJ2-7; 10 bases match TRBD1. Germline trimming cut 5 bases from V and 3 bases from J; bases unmatched to any gene: 4. CDR1 is KGHSH, CDR2 LQKENI, per germline. CDR3 length: 14 residues. CDR3 DNA: TGTGCCAGCTCAGTTGGGACAGGGGTCTACGAGCAGTACGTC. Its translation is CASSVGTGVYEQYV.

The rearrangement uses TRBV5-5 and TRBJ1-5, with 7 nucleotides matching TRBD1. V lost 3 bases to trimming and J lost 2 bases; unmatched junction nucleotides: 2. The CDR3 is 14 residues long. Germline values: CDR1 SGHKS, CDR2 YYEKEE (reference sequence). The chain's CDR3 is CASSSGQGNQPQHF. CDR3 DNA sequence: TGTGCCAGCAGCTCTGGACAGGGCAATCAGCCCCAGCATTTT.

The chain recombines TRBV30 with TRBJ1-5; the D gene is possibly TRBD1 (6 bases). The CDR3 extends over 15 amino acids. Germline CDR1 and CDR2: GTSNPN and SVGIG (reference sequence). Trimming pared 3 bases from V and 5 bases from J, leaving 17 bases between. The CDR3 DNA sequence: TGTGCCTGGAGCAACCTGGGGGGGCCCTATCAGCCCCAGCATTTT. Protein product: CAWSNLGGPYQPQHF.

This chain connects TRBV9 to TRBJ1-2; D uncertain. Deletions cut 0 bases from V and 3 bases from J, with 9 bases between. This CDR3 has 14 amino acids. In germline, CDR1 is SGDLS, CDR2 YYNGEE. The CDR3 loop reads CASSVGEGHYGYTF. DNA of the CDR3: TGTGCCAGCAGCGTAGGGGAGGGCCACTATGGCTACACCTTC.

The V and J genes are TRBV5-1 and TRBJ2-7, with 8 bases identical to TRBD2. This CDR3 spans 15 amino acids. Trimming removed 0 bases from V and 0 bases from J; junction bases left unmatched: 2. The germline CDR1 and CDR2 sequences are SGHRS and YFSETQ. CDR3 protein: CASSLGGGTSYEQYF. CDR3 in DNA: TGCGCCAGCAGCTTGGGCGGGGGGACCTCCTACGAGCAGTACTTC.

The chain links TRBV19 to TRBJ2-6, with 10 positions matching TRBD1. CDR1 LNHDA and CDR2 SQIVND come from the germline V gene (reference sequence). The CDR3 runs 19 residues. V gave up 5 bases and J gave up 3 bases; unmatched junction bases: 13. CDR3 nucleotides: TGTGCCAGTAGTTTTCCCGGGACAGGGGCGCACCGTGGGGCCAACGTCCTGACTTTC. Amino acids: CASSFPGTGAHRGANVLTF.

The rearrangement links TRBV25-1 to TRBJ1-1, with D possibly TRBD1 on 5 matching bases. Trimming removed 11 bases from V and 0 bases from J, with 16 bases in between. The V gene's germline CDR1 is MGHDK and CDR2 SYGVNS. This CDR3 has 14 amino acids. In DNA form, the CDR3 reads TGTGCCTCCAGTGGGGCAAGGATGAACACTGAAGCTTTCTTT. Translation gives CASSGARMNTEAFF.

This rearrangement joins TRBV11-2 to TRBJ2-3, with D perhaps TRBD2 (5 bases). The CDR3 length is 15 residues. Trimming stripped 1 base from V and 9 bases from J, with 17 bases between. Per the germline V gene, CDR1 is SGHAT and CDR2 is FQNNGV. The CDR3 loop is CASSLGAPIRGTQYF. Here the CDR3 DNA reads TGTGCCAGCAGCTTAGGGGCTCCCATTAGAGGGACGCAGTATTTT.

The V gene is TRBV19, the J gene TRBJ2-3; 10 nucleotides agree with TRBD2. The CDR3 covers 17 residues. Germline CDR1 is LNHDA and CDR2 is SQIVND (reference sequence). The V and J ends lost 3 bases and 8 bases, in that order; junction bases with no gene match: 14. The CDR3 loop is CASSMGLAGARGVTQYF. The CDR3 DNA reads as TGTGCCAGTAGTATGGGTCTAGCGGGAGCGAGAGGGGTTACGCAGTATTTT.

CDR3 region: CASSARQGSTDTQYF. The CDR3 DNA sequence: TGTGCCAGCTCAGCGAGACAGGGGTCCACAGATACGCAGTATTTT. The gene calls are TRBV18 and TRBJ2-3, with 8 positions matching TRBD1. Germline loops: CDR1 KGHSH, CDR2 LQKENI. The V segment lost 5 bases and the J segment 2 bases; nucleotides outside the gene matches: 6. This CDR3 is 15 amino acids long.

V is TRBV2 and J is TRBJ1-1, with 8 bases that match TRBD1. Trimming took 5 bases from V and 1 from J; bases not matched to a gene: 6. This CDR3 is built from 15 residues. Germline V CDR1 and CDR2: SNHLY, FYNNEI. Here the CDR3 reads CASSSRQGRNTEAFF. Here the CDR3 DNA reads TGTGCCAGCAGTTCTCGACAGGGGAGGAACACTGAAGCTTTCTTT.

This sequence joins TRBV5-1 and TRBJ2-1; 8 bases fit TRBD1. This CDR3 is built from 15 residues. Trimming took 5 bases from V and 0 from J; bases not matched to a gene: 4. The germline V gene encodes CDR1 SGHRS and CDR2 YFSETQ. The CDR3 reads CASRRTGSSYNEQFF. The DNA for the CDR3 is TGCGCCAGCAGACGGACAGGGAGCTCCTACAATGAGCAGTTCTTC.

V is TRBV7-8 and J is TRBJ2-7; possible D gene TRBD1, 6 bases. This CDR3 spans 15 amino acids. CDR1 and CDR2 (germline): SGHVS, FQNEAQ. The germline V and J ends were trimmed by 5 bases and 2 bases, with 16 bases remaining between them. The CDR3 bases are TGTGCCAGCAGCCCAATACCGACAGGTGCCTACGAGCAGTACTTC. Amino acid sequence: CASSPIPTGAYEQYF.